This is a list of T cell receptor beta chains from one sample in a study of Ad26.COV2.S vaccination and SARS-CoV-2 variants. Libraries were prepared by immunoSEQ multiplex PCR; TCRdb keeps only in-frame clonotypes and omits some of them. Of roughly 300,000 clones listed, around nine tenths are singletons. Material: peripheral blood, obtained in a trial of Ad26.COV2.S vaccine versus placebo. Every receptor here comes from a person aged 18-65 years who received the Ad26.COV2.S COVID-19 vaccine or a placebo. Each CDR3 is given with its conserved first and last residue. D genes are given only for firm matches. Expanded clones get a size class; other rows say once, few or many, or leave the size out.

TRBJ1-1 12 NA NA TRBV27 TGTGCCAGTGAGGCAGGGAACACTGAAGCTTTCTTT CASEAGNTEAFF
TRBJ1-5 16 NA TRBD1 TRBV2 TGTGCCAGCAGTGAGGGGGGAGGACAGGGAAGTCAGCCCCAGCATTTT CASSEGGGQGSQPQHF
TRBJ2-1 17 NA NA TRBV5-1 TGCGCCAGCAGCTTGGTAGTTAGCGTTAGCTCCTACAATGAGCAGTTCTTC CASSLVVSVSSYNEQFF
TRBJ2-1 16 NA TRBD2 TRBV7-9 TGTGCCAGCAGCTTAGGGATTCTAGCGGGAGGAAATGAGCAGTTCTTC CASSLGILAGGNEQFF
TRBJ1-6 15 few NA TRBV6-5 TGTGCCAGCACTCCCGGGGGGACATTGGGTTCACCCCTCCACTTT CASTPGGTLGSPLHF
TRBJ1-1 14 few NA TRBV6-2/TRBV6-3 TGTGCCAGCAGTCGGGGGGCGGGGAACACTGAAGCTTTCTTT CASSRGAGNTEAFF
TRBJ2-5 13 NA NA TRBV5-6 TGTGCCAGCAGTCACAGGGGAGGAAAGACCCAGTACTTC CASSHRGGKTQYF
TRBJ2-3 19 NA TRBD2 TRBV7-9 TGTGCCAGCAGCTTATGGGTCCTAGCGGGCGGAGGTTCTTACAATACGCAGTATTTT CASSLWVLAGGGSYNTQYF
TRBJ2-7 14 NA NA TRBV6-5 TGTGCCAGCAGGAGGACCTCCCAAGGCGGCGAGCAGTACTTC CASRRTSQGGEQYF
TRBJ2-1 13 NA NA TRBV7-9 TGTGCCACCAAAGGGGAAGGAAGGCATGAGCAGTTCTTC CATKGEGRHEQFF
TRBJ2-3 13 NA NA TRBV7-2 TGTGCCAGCAGGGCCTCAGGGGCAGATACGCAGTATTTT CASRASGADTQYF
TRBJ2-7 20 NA TRBD2 TRBV10-1 TGCGCCAGCAGTGAGCCGGCGACAGGGACTAGCGGGAGGGAGGGAAACGAGCAGTACTTC CASSEPATGTSGREGNEQYF
TRBJ1-4 14 once NA TRBV11-2 TGTGCCAGCAGCTTTGGGCAGGGGAATGAAAAACTGTTTTTT CASSFGQGNEKLFF
TRBJ2-1 9 once NA TRBV20-1 TGCAGTGCTGCGGCCCAGCAGTTCTTC CSAAAQQFF
TRBJ2-7 13 few NA TRBV12-3/TRBV12-4 TGTGCCAGCAGTTTAGAAGGGGATCGCGAGCAGTACTTC CASSLEGDREQYF
TRBJ2-1 15 NA TRBD2 TRBV3-1/TRBV3-2 TGTGCCAGCAGCCAAACTAGCGGGAGTAGTAATGAGCAGTTCTTC CASSQTSGSSNEQFF
TRBJ2-1 13 NA NA TRBV13 TGTGCCAGCAGCCCGGGACTTGTCAATGAGCAGTTCTTC CASSPGLVNEQFF
TRBJ1-1 14 NA NA TRBV28 TGTGCCAGCAGTCTGGGACATACCTTGTCCAAAGCTTTCTTT CASSLGHTLSKAFF
TRBJ1-2 12 NA NA TRBV12-3/TRBV12-4 TGTGCCAGCGCCCGGAGATTTTATGGCTACACCTTC CASARRFYGYTF
TRBJ1-2 12 few TRBD1 TRBV5-1 TGCGCCAGCAGCTACGACAGGGACGGCTACACCTTC CASSYDRDGYTF
TRBJ2-3 14 NA TRBD2 TRBV5-4 TGTGCCAGCAGTCCACTAGCGGGGGGTAGTACGCAGTATTTT CASSPLAGGSTQYF
TRBJ1-1 13 NA TRBD1 TRBV5-6 TGTGCCAGCAGCTGGCAGGGGGCGACTGAAGCTTTCTTT CASSWQGATEAFF
TRBJ1-2 15 few NA TRBV19 TGTGCCAGTAGTATAGACCGGGGTTTGAACTATGGCTACACCTTC CASSIDRGLNYGYTF
TRBJ1-2 16 NA TRBD1 TRBV15 TGTGCCACCAGCAGAGGACAGGGGGGTCTGTTAAGCGGCTACACCTTC CATSRGQGGLLSGYTF
TRBJ1-1 15 NA NA TRBV6-4 TGTGCCAGCAGTGACTCGGGGAGCAGGGCAGGAGAAGCTTTCTTT CASSDSGSRAGEAFF
TRBJ2-1 15 NA NA TRBV7-2 TGTGCCAGCAGCTTAGCGCCCTCCCCGGACAATGAGCAGTTCTTC CASSLAPSPDNEQFF
TRBJ1-5 14 few NA TRBV28 TGTGCCAGCAGTTATAGGACATTCAATCAGCCCCAGCATTTT CASSYRTFNQPQHF
TRBJ1-5 15 once TRBD1 TRBV11-2 TGTGCCAGCAGCTTAGTGGGACAGGGAGTTCAGCCCCAGCATTTT CASSLVGQGVQPQHF
TRBJ1-6 16 NA NA TRBV11-2 TGTGCCAGCAGCCCGGACGTGAGCTCCTATAATTCACCCCTCCACTTT CASSPDVSSYNSPLHF
TRBJ1-5 14 few NA TRBV9 TGTGCCAGCGCAGCCGGGAGAAGCAATCAGCCCCAGCATTTT CASAAGRSNQPQHF
TRBJ1-3 14 NA NA TRBV7-2 TGTGCCAGCAGCCAATCGATGGGTGGAAACACCATATATTTT CASSQSMGGNTIYF
TRBJ1-4 15 NA NA TRBV28 TGTGCCAGCACCTCGGGGGCCCCAGGGGATGAAAAACTGTTTTTT CASTSGAPGDEKLFF
TRBJ1-6 13 NA TRBD1 TRBV25-1 TGTGCCAGCAGCGGGACAGGGTATTCACCCCTCCACTTT CASSGTGYSPLHF
TRBJ1-1 14 NA TRBD1 TRBV28 TGTGCCAGCAGTGCCCAAACAGGGGGCACTGAAGCTTTCTTT CASSAQTGGTEAFF
TRBJ1-3 15 NA TRBD1 TRBV2 TGTGCCAGCAGTAGGGACAGGGCCTCTGGAAACACCATATATTTT CASSRDRASGNTIYF
TRBJ2-7 17 NA TRBD2 TRBV4-1 TGCGCCAGCAGCCATTTTCGGGGTGGGCTAGCGGGGTACGAGCAGTACTTC CASSHFRGGLAGYEQYF
TRBJ1-6 12 few NA TRBV30 TGTGCCTGGGCAGGGGTTGGTTCACCCCTCCACTTT CAWAGVGSPLHF